These 28 T cell receptor beta chains originate from one sample sequenced in a study of cytomegalovirus exposure and HLA in healthy donors. Clones were sequenced by immunoSEQ multiplex PCR, and TCRdb holds only the in-frame ones, with some missing. The repertoire has about 160,000 clones, 88% of them found once; the top ten carry 2.5% to 3%. The sample was PBMCs. These receptors all come from a young man in good health and CMV-seronegative.

Here the CDR3 reads CASSSVGGQFF. The DNA for the CDR3 is TGTGCCAGCAGTTCAGTGGGGGGACAGTTCTTC. V and J are TRBV6-5 and TRBJ2-1; tentative D call: TRBD2 (6 bases). Trimming removed 4 bases at V and 13 bases at J, with 11 bases between. This CDR3 contains 11 residues. The germline CDR1 and CDR2 sequences are MNHEY and SVGAGI.

V usage is TRBV10-1 and J usage is TRBJ2-1; 9 nucleotides agree with TRBD2. V gave up 4 bases and J gave up 5 bases; unmatched junction bases: 9. The CDR3 has 16 residues. In germline, CDR1 is WNHNN, CDR2 SYGVQD (reference sequence). Here the CDR3 DNA reads TGCGCCAGCAGTGGGCCGGGACTAGCTGGCCACAATGAGCAGTTCTTC. It yields the protein CASSGPGLAGHNEQFF.

This clone was seen a few times. V is TRBV6-1 and J is TRBJ2-7; D not certain. This CDR3 comprises 14 residues. Germline V lookup: CDR1 MNHNS, CDR2 SASEGT. The ends were cut back, 2 bases at V and 2 bases at J, with 10 bases in the middle. In DNA form, the CDR3 reads TGTGCCAGCAGTGAACGACTCGTTGCCTACGAGCAGTACGTC. Protein product: CASSERLVAYEQYV.

The chain joins TRBV27 to TRBJ2-2; 11 bases are shared with TRBD2. CDR3 length equals 17 residues. The V and J ends lost 6 bases and 2 bases, in that order; junction bases with no gene match: 8. Germline-derived CDR1 and CDR2 are MNHEY and SMNVEV (reference sequence). CDR3 protein: CASRPLAGGTNTGELFF. The CDR3 DNA reads as TGTGCCAGCAGACCGTTAGCGGGGGGGACCAACACCGGGGAGCTGTTTTTT.

The chain employs TRBV5-1 and TRBJ2-5; tentative D call: TRBD2 (6 bases). CDR1 SGHRS and CDR2 YFSETQ come from the germline V gene. The CDR3 runs to 13 residues. The V and J ends lost 7 bases and 2 bases respectively, with 12 bases between them. The CDR3 DNA reads TGCGCCAGCGGGGGGACCGCTCAAGAGACCCAGTACTTC. This translates into CASGGTAQETQYF.

The V gene is TRBV10-1, the J gene TRBJ2-7; TRBD2 matches at 14 bases. The CDR3 consists of 22 residues. Germline V gene lookup returns CDR1 WNHNN and CDR2 SYGVQD (reference sequence). J gave up 3 bases and V 0 bases, and 19 bases lay outside the gene matches. CDR3 sequence: CASSESLGIAQGTSGRIYEQYF. As DNA, the CDR3 is TGCGCCAGCAGTGAGTCGCTAGGAATCGCCCAGGGGACTAGCGGGAGAATCTACGAGCAGTACTTC.

The gene calls are TRBV11-2 and TRBJ2-4; the D gene is possibly TRBD2 (6 bases). The CDR3 length is 16 residues. Per the germline V gene, CDR1 is SGHAT and CDR2 is FQNNGV. Trimming cost V 5 bases and J 1 base, with 15 bases left between them. For the CDR3, the DNA is TGTGCCAGCAGCACCCAAGCGGGCGGGGCCAAAAACATTCAGTACTTC. Its translation is CASSTQAGGAKNIQYF. The full variable domain, with the rest looked up from reference TRBV11-2 and TRBJ2-4, is EAGVAQSPRYKIIEKRQSVAFWCNPISGHATLYWYQQILGQGPKLLIQFQNNGVVDDSQLPKDRFSAERLKGVDSTLKIQPAKLEDSAVYLCASSTQAGGAKNIQYFGAGTRLSVL.

V gene TRBV7-8 combines with J gene TRBJ1-5; D is unclear. The CDR3 covers 15 residues. The V gene's germline CDR1 is SGHVS and CDR2 FQNEAQ. The V and J ends lost 1 base and 7 bases respectively, with 14 bases between them. The CDR3 here is CASSLVGSNGQPQHF. The CDR3 bases are TGTGCCAGCAGCTTAGTAGGGAGTAACGGCCAGCCCCAGCATTTT.

The chain joins TRBV2 to TRBJ2-3; 8 nucleotides line up with TRBD2. This CDR3 has 16 residues. Trimming at V came to 4 bases and at J to 5 bases, leaving 11 bases not matched to a gene. Germline CDR1 SNHLY, CDR2 FYNNEI. This CDR3 reads CASSGLGLGGLDTQYF. DNA for the CDR3: TGTGCCAGCAGTGGATTGGGACTAGGAGGATTAGATACGCAGTATTTT.

This clone was seen a single time. The rearrangement joins TRBV30 to TRBJ2-1; perhaps TRBD1 as D (6 bases). This CDR3 is built from 14 residues. CDR1 GTSNPN and CDR2 SVGIG come from the germline V gene (reference sequence). V lost 2 bases to trimming and J lost 6 bases, with 14 bases between them. The CDR3 reads CAWSSGRGSNEQFF. In nucleotides, the CDR3 is TGTGCCTGGAGTTCCGGCAGGGGTAGCAATGAGCAGTTCTTC. The whole variable domain, remainder taken from reference TRBV30 and TRBJ2-1, is SQTIHQWPATLVQPVGSPLSLECTVEGTSNPNLYWYRQAAGRGLQLLFYSVGIGQISSEVPQNLSASRPQDRQFILSSKKLLLSDSGFYLCAWSSGRGSNEQFFGPGTRLTVL.

The chain combines TRBV19 with TRBJ1-2; TRBD1 agrees at 12 bases. Trimming removed 6 bases from V and 2 bases from J; junction bases left unmatched: 7. The CDR3 is 16 residues long. CDR1 LNHDA and CDR2 SQIVND come from the germline V gene (reference sequence). The CDR3 coding sequence is TGTGCCAGTAGAGGGACAGGGGGCGTCTGGAACTATGGCTACACCTTC. Translation: CASRGTGGVWNYGYTF.

The chain has TRBV5-4 and TRBJ2-7; D possibly corresponds to TRBD1 (6 bases). Germline V gene lookup returns CDR1 SGHNT and CDR2 YYREEE (reference sequence). Trimming took 3 bases from V and 3 from J, leaving 13 bases between them. The CDR3 runs 14 residues. In DNA form, the CDR3 reads TGTGCCAGCAGCTCCCGGGACATTAGCTACGAGCAGTACTTC. Translation gives CASSSRDISYEQYF.

The DNA for the CDR3 is TGTGCCAGCAGCCCTATTAGTGCAGGGCCCTACGAGCAGTACTTC. As protein: CASSPISAGPYEQYF. The V gene is TRBV11-2, the J gene TRBJ2-7; TRBD1 is a possible D gene (5 bases). V lost 5 bases and J 2 bases, leaving 16 bases between the germline ends. The CDR3 contains 15 residues. The germline gives CDR1 SGHAT, CDR2 FQNNGV.

The V call is TRBV2, the J call TRBJ1-2; 8 bases fit TRBD1. This CDR3 contains 14 residues. J lost 7 bases, V lost 7 bases, and 11 bases had no gene match. The germline CDR1 and CDR2 sequences are SNHLY and FYNNEI. The CDR3 here is CASTLRTGLSGYTF. DNA for the CDR3: TGTGCCAGCACCCTAAGGACAGGGCTCAGTGGCTACACCTTC.

This clone showed up just a few times. The rearrangement links TRBV10-1 to TRBJ2-7; 7 nucleotides align to TRBD1. CDR1 is WNHNN, CDR2 SYGVQD, per germline (reference sequence). V dropped 6 bases and J dropped 2; count of bases not matched to a gene: 4. This CDR3 is built from 13 residues. CDR3 amino acids: CASRAGTAYEQYV. DNA of the CDR3: TGCGCCAGCAGAGCCGGGACAGCCTACGAGCAGTACGTC.

The chain is built from TRBV5-1 and TRBJ1-6; 7 nucleotides align to TRBD1. The CDR3 loop spans 12 amino acids. V lost 0 bases to trimming and J lost 13 bases; unmatched junction nucleotides: 1. Germline V gives CDR1 SGHRS, CDR2 YFSETQ. The CDR3 bases are TGCGCCAGCAGCTTGGAACAGGGGCCCCTCCACTTT. Translating it yields CASSLEQGPLHF.

The rearrangement links TRBV30 to TRBJ2-5, with 16 bases identical to TRBD2. Germline V gene lookup returns CDR1 GTSNPN and CDR2 SVGIG (reference sequence). The CDR3 sequence is 16 residues long. After removal of 4 bases from V and 2 bases from J, the junction contained 4 bases not matched to a gene. CDR3 loop: CAWTLGLAGGQETQYF. The CDR3 DNA follows: TGTGCCTGGACCCTGGGACTAGCGGGGGGGCAAGAGACCCAGTACTTC.

This chain connects TRBV6-1 to TRBJ1-6, with D perhaps TRBD1 (6 bases). This CDR3 is 15 amino acids long. Germline lookup yields CDR1 MNHNS and CDR2 SASEGT. The V and J ends lost 7 bases and 11 bases respectively, with 21 bases between them. Here the CDR3 DNA reads TGTGCCAGCATCTTAATGACAGGAACCAGTCCACCCCTCCACTTT. Residues: CASILMTGTSPPLHF.

The V call is TRBV5-6, the J call TRBJ1-2; D unclear. V lost 5 bases to trimming and J lost 4 bases, with 9 bases between them. Germline CDR1 is SGHDT and CDR2 is YYEEEE. The CDR3 extends over 12 amino acids. For the CDR3, the DNA is TGTGCCAGCAGTCTCTCCCTCTATGGCTACACCTTC. Its translation is CASSLSLYGYTF.

The chain has TRBV2 and TRBJ2-4; maybe TRBD1 (6 bases). V was shortened by 5 bases and J by 2 bases, with 16 bases between the two germline ends. Looked up from germline, CDR1 is SNHLY and CDR2 is FYNNEI. This CDR3 has 16 residues. The CDR3 DNA follows: TGTGCCAGCAGTAGAGGGGGTGGCGAGACCAAAAACATTCAGTACTTC. Translating it yields CASSRGGGETKNIQYF.

The chain combines TRBV28 with TRBJ1-6; D remains unclear. The CDR3 is 15 amino acids. The germline V gene has CDR1 MDHEN and CDR2 SYDVKM. The germline V and J ends were trimmed by 2 bases and 7 bases, with 12 bases remaining between them. Here the CDR3 reads CASSLVKPRNSPLHF. The CDR3 bases are TGTGCCAGCAGTTTAGTAAAACCCCGGAATTCACCCCTCCACTTT.

The chain is built from TRBV27 and TRBJ2-1; the match to TRBD2 covers 10 bases. J lost 4 bases, V lost 3 bases, and 9 bases had no gene match. There are 17 residues in the CDR3. Per germline, CDR1 MNHEY and CDR2 SMNVEV (reference sequence). The CDR3, as DNA: TGTGCCAGCAGTTTGCCCGGGGAACTAGCGGGATACAATGAGCAGTTCTTC. Encoded protein: CASSLPGELAGYNEQFF.

CDR3 in amino acids: CASSFYLGTGLLEGSPLHF. The CDR3, as DNA: TGTGCCAGCAGTTTTTACCTCGGGACAGGTCTCTTAGAGGGTTCACCCCTCCACTTT. The J gene is TRBJ1-6, the V gene TRBV27; 8 positions match TRBD1. V was clipped by 3 bases and J by 9 bases; unmatched bases: 19. This CDR3 spans 19 amino acids. CDR1 MNHEY and CDR2 SMNVEV come from the germline V gene (reference sequence).

V and J are TRBV7-6 and TRBJ2-5, with 10 bases matching TRBD2. The ends lost 8 bases at V and 4 bases at J; junction bases unmatched: 10. Germline CDR1 and CDR2: SGHVS and FNYEAQ. The CDR3 contains 15 residues. The CDR3 coding sequence is TGTGCCAGCCGGCAACTAGCGGGGTCAGGAGAGACCCAGTACTTC. It specifies CASRQLAGSGETQYF. Variable domain in full (rest from reference TRBV7-6 and TRBJ2-5): GAGVSQSPRYKVTKRGQDVALRCDPISGHVSLYWYRQALGQGPEFLTYFNYEAQQDKSGLPNDRFSAERPEGSISTLTIQRTEQRDSAMYRCASRQLAGSGETQYFGPGTRLLVL.

J is TRBJ1-5 and V is TRBV19; TRBD1 agrees at 7 bases. With 10 bases clipped from V and 1 base from J, the junction kept 7 bases outside the gene matches. The germline V gene encodes CDR1 LNHDA and CDR2 SQIVND (reference sequence). The CDR3 contains 14 residues. Here the CDR3 reads CATTGMISNQPQHF. As DNA, the CDR3 is TGTGCCACGACAGGGATGATCAGCAATCAGCCCCAGCATTTT.

This sequence joins TRBV5-1 and TRBJ2-3; 10 positions agree with TRBD2. Germline CDR1 is SGHRS and CDR2 is YFSETQ. With V trimmed by 2 bases and J by 5 bases, 8 bases remained unmatched. The CDR3 runs 16 residues. The CDR3 DNA follows: TGCGCCAGCAGCTTAGATCTAGCGGGGGTACAAGATACGCAGTATTTT. Protein sequence: CASSLDLAGVQDTQYF.

This chain joins TRBV15 and TRBJ2-7, with TRBD2 identical over 11 bases. With 3 bases clipped from V and 4 bases from J, the junction kept 8 bases outside the gene matches. Germline CDR1 LNHNV, CDR2 YYDKDF (reference sequence). This CDR3 is built from 16 residues. CDR3 loop: CATSSGATSGSYEQYF. The DNA of the CDR3 is TGTGCCACCAGCAGTGGTGCTACTAGCGGGAGTTACGAGCAGTACTTC.

The genes are TRBV6-1 and TRBJ1-1; maybe TRBD1 (5 bases). CDR1 is MNHNS, CDR2 SASEGT, per germline. The ends were cut back, 2 bases at V and 12 bases at J, with 10 bases in the middle. The length of the CDR3 is 11 residues. CDR3 sequence (DNA): TGTGCCAGCAGTGAAATGGGGGGGACTTTCTTT. This sequence encodes CASSEMGGTFF.